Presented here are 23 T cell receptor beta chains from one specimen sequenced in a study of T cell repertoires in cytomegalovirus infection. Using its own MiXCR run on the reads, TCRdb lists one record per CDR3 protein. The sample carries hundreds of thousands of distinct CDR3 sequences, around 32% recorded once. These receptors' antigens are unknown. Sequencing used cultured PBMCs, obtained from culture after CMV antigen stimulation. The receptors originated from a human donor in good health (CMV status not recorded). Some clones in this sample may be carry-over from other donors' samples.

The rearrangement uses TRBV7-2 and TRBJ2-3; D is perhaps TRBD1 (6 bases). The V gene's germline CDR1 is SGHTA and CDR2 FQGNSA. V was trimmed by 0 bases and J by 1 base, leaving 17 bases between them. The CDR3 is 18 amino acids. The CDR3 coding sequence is TGTGCCAGCAGCTTAGCGGGACACCTATCTACTGGCACAGATACGCAGTATTTT. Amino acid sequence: CASSLAGHLSTGTDTQYF.

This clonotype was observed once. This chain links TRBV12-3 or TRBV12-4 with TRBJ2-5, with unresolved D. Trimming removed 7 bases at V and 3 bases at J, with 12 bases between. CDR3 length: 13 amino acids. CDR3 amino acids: CASKDLGKETQYF. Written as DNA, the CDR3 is TGTGCCAGCAAAGACCTAGGGAAAGAGACCCAGTACTTC.

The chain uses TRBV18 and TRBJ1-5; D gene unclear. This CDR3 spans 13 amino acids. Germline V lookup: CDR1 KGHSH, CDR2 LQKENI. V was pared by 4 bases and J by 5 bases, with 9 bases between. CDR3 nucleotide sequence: TGTGCCAGCTCACAGACTCCGGATCAGCCCCAGCATTTT. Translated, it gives CASSQTPDQPQHF.

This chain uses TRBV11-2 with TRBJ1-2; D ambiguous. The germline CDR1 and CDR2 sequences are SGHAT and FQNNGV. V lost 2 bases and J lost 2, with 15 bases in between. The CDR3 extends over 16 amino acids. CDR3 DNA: TGTGCCAGCAGCTTATCGGGTATAGGGCCCAACTATGGCTACACCTTC. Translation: CASSLSGIGPNYGYTF.

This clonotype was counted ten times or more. The DNA for the CDR3 is TGTGCCAGCAGCCCATCCCTGAATCAGCCCCAGCATTTT. It encodes CASSPSLNQPQHF. The chain couples TRBV7-2 to TRBJ1-5; no reliable D call. Trimming left V 5 bases short and J 4 bases short, with 9 bases between. This CDR3 has 13 residues. The germline CDR1 and CDR2 sequences are SGHTA and FQGNSA.

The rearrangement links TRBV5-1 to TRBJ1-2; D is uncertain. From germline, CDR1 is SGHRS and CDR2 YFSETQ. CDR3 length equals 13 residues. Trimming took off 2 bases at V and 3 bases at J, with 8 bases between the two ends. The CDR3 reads CASSFSNDYGYTF. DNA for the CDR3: TGCGCCAGCAGCTTCTCGAATGACTATGGCTACACCTTC.

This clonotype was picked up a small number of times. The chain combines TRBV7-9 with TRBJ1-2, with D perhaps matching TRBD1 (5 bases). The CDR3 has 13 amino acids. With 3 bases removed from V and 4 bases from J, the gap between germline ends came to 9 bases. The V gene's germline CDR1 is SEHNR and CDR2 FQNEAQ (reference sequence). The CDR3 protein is CASSLGDGYGYTF. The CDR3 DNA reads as TGTGCCAGCAGCTTGGGGGACGGCTATGGCTACACCTTC.

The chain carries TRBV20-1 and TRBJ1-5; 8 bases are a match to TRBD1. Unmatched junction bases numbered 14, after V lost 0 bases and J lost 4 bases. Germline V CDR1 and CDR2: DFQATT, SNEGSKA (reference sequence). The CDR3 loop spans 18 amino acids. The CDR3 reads CSARDQRTGFLSNQPQHF. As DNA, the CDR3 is TGCAGTGCTAGAGATCAGAGGACAGGGTTCCTCAGTAATCAGCCCCAGCATTTT.

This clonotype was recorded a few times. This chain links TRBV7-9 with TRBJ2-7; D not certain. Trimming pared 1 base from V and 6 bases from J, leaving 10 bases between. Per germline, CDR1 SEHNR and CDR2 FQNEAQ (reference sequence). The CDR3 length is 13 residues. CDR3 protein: CASSLEAETEQYF. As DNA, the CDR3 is TGTGCCAGCAGCTTAGAGGCTGAGACCGAGCAGTACTTC.

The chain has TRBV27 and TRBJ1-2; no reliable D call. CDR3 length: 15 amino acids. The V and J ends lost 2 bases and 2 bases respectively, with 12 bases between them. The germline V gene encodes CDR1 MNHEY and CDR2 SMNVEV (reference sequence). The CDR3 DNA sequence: TGTGCCAGCAGTTTACTTGGCAGAGTGAACTATGGCTACACCTTC. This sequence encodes CASSLLGRVNYGYTF.

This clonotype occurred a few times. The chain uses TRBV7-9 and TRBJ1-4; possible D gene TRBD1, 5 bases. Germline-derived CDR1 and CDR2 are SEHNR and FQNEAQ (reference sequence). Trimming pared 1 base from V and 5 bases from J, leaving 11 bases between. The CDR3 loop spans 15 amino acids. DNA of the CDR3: TGTGCCAGCAGCTTAGTAGAGGGGTTGAATGAAAAACTGTTTTTT. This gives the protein CASSLVEGLNEKLFF.

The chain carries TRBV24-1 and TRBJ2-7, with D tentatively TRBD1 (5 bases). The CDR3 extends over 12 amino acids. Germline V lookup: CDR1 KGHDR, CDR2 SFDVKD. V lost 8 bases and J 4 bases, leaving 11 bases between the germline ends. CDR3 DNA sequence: TGTGCCACCACAGGCAGGGTGTACGAGCAGTACTTC. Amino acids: CATTGRVYEQYF.

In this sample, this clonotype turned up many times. The CDR3 protein is CASSGQVNTEAFF. CDR3 nucleotides: TGTGCCAGCAGCGGACAGGTGAACACTGAAGCTTTCTTT. The chain links TRBV6-1 to TRBJ1-1; 7 positions match TRBD1. The V gene's germline CDR1 is MNHNS and CDR2 SASEGT. The length of the CDR3 is 13 residues. V dropped 6 bases and J dropped 0; count of bases not matched to a gene: 1.

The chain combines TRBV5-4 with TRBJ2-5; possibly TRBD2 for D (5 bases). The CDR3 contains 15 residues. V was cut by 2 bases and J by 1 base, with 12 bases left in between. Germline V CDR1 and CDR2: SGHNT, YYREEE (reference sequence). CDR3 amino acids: CASSFGRVGQETQYF. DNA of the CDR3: TGTGCCAGCAGCTTCGGGCGGGTGGGCCAAGAGACCCAGTACTTC.

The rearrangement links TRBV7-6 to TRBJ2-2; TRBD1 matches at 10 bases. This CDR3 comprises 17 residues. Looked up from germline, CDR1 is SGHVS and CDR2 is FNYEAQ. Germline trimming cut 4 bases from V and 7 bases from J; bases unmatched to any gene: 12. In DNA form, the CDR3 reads TGTGCCAGCAGCTCGTTACCGGGACAGGGGTTTGGCGGGGAGCTGTTTTTT. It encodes CASSSLPGQGFGGELFF.

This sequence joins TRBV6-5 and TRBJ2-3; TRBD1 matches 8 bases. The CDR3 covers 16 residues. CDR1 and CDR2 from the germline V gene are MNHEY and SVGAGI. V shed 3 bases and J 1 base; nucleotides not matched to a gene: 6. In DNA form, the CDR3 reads TGTGCCAGCAGTTATCGTCCGGGACAGGGCACAGATACGCAGTATTTT. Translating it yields CASSYRPGQGTDTQYF.

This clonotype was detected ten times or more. The CDR3 DNA reads as TGTGCCAGCAGCTTCTTTTTACAGGGCCCCTATAGAATTGGGGCCAACGTCCTGACTTTC. Amino acids: CASSFFLQGPYRIGANVLTF. The chain links TRBV7-2 to TRBJ2-6; D might be TRBD1 (6 bases). The V gene lost 3 bases and the J gene lost 3 bases, with 24 bases spanning the gap. Germline loops: CDR1 SGHTA, CDR2 FQGNSA. The CDR3 length is 20 residues.

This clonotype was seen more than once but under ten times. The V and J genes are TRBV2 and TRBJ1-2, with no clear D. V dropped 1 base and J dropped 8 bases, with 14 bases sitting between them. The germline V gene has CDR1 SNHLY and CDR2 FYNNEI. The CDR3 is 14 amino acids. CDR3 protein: CASSEDVGAGGYTF. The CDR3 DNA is TGTGCCAGCAGTGAAGACGTTGGTGCGGGAGGCTACACCTTC.

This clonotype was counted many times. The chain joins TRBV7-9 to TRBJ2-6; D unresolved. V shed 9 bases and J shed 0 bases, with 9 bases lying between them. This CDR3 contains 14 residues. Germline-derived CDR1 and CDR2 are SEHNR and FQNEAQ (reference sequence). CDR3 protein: CASKGYSGANVLTF. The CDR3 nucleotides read TGTGCCAGTAAGGGCTACTCTGGGGCCAACGTCCTGACTTTC.

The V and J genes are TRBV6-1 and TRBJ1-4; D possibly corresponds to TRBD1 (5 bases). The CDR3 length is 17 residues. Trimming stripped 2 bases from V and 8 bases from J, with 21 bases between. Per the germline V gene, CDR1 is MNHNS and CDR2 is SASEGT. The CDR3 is CASSELALTVSGEKLFF. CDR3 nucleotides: TGTGCCAGCAGTGAACTCGCCCTGACAGTGTCAGGCGAAAAACTGTTTTTT.

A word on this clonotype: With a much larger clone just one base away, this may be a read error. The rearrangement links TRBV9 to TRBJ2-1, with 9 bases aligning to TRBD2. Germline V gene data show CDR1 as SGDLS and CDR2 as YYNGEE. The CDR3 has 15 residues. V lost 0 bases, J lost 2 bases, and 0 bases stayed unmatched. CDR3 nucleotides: TGTGCCAGCAGCGTAGGACTAGCGGCCTACAATGAGCAGTTCTTC. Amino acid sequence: CASSVGLAAYNEQFF.

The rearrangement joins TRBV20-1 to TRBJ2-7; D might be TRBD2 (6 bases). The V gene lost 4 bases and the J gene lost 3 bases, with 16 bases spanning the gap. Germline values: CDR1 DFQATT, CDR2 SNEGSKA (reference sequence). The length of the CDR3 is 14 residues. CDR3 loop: CSATPGGTIYEQYF. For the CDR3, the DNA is TGCAGTGCTACCCCCGGGGGTACCATCTACGAGCAGTACTTC.

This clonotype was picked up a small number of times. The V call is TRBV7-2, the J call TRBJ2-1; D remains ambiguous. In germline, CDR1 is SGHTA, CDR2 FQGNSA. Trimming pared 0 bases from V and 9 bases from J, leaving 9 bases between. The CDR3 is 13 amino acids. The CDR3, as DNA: TGTGCCAGCAGCTTAGCCGACGTCGCTGAGCAGTTCTTC. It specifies CASSLADVAEQFF.